The sample holds a few counts of the clone carrying this TCR beta chain. Its antigen is not identified. This entry comes from a study of blood T cells in healthy people across ages. Study-level points and caveats: With naive T cell percentage, TCR beta diversity showed a strong correlation. No conclusive comparison of naive versus antigen-experienced cells was possible with unsorted PBMCs.

This CDR3 is built from 14 residues. V dropped 2 bases and J dropped 2 bases, with 9 bases sitting between them. Germline loops: CDR1 SGDLS, CDR2 YYNGEE. A J-beta primer mix and a sample-barcoded 5' primer were used in a second PCR of about 7 to 12 cycles. TCRdb itself ran the 5' RACE reads through MiXCR, one entry per CDR3 protein. The table has 1.4 million or so distinct CDR3 sequences, less than 45% seen once. It was around 10 milliliters of peripheral blood that were drawn from each donor. The receptor was derived from a woman between 18 and 29 years old in good health. The rearrangement uses TRBV9 and TRBJ2-3; D not resolved. Input material: blood. The CDR3 DNA sequence: TGTGCCAGCAGCGTGGCTGGAGTCACAGATACGCAGTATTTT. It specifies CASSVAGVTDTQYF.